Listed below are T cell receptor beta chains from one sample, sequenced in a study of blood T cell repertoires in COVID-19. Sequenced by immunoSEQ multiplex PCR; TCRdb stores in-frame clones only, minus some. Altogether some 310,000 clones are present, roughly 90% being singletons, with the ten largest covering under 3.5%. Sequencing was carried out using peripheral blood. These receptors were taken from a woman aged 25 to 39 with COVID-19, enrolled during active disease. CDR3s include the opening cysteine and the closing phenylalanine or tryptophan. D genes are given only for firm matches. Not every row has a clone size; where given, it reads once, few, many or a size class.

v_gene: TRBV25-1; abundance: NA; j_gene: TRBJ2-1; d_gene: TRBD2; CDR3nt: TGTGCCAGCAGTGACACTAGCGGGAGATTCTACAATGAGCAGTTCTTC; CDR3aa: CASSDTSGRFYNEQFF
v_gene: TRBV2; abundance: NA; j_gene: TRBJ1-2; d_gene: NA; CDR3nt: TGTGCCAGCAGTGATGCAGGGATTGCTAACTATGGCTACACCTTC; CDR3aa: CASSDAGIANYGYTF
v_gene: TRBV3-1/TRBV3-2; abundance: NA; j_gene: TRBJ2-3; d_gene: TRBD2; CDR3nt: TGTGCCAGCAGCCAAGTAGGCGGGAGGACTAGGGGCACAGATACGCAGTATTTT; CDR3aa: CASSQVGGRTRGTDTQYF
v_gene: TRBV19; abundance: few; j_gene: TRBJ2-7; d_gene: NA; CDR3nt: TGTGCCAGTACCCCTCTTAGAGGGCAGGGGTTAAATCAGGGCTACGAGCAGTACTTC; CDR3aa: CASTPLRGQGLNQGYEQYF
v_gene: TRBV30; abundance: NA; j_gene: TRBJ2-7; d_gene: TRBD2; CDR3nt: TGTGCCTGGAGTGTGCTACTAGCGGTCGAGCAGTACTTC; CDR3aa: CAWSVLLAVEQYF
v_gene: TRBV24-1; abundance: NA; j_gene: TRBJ1-4; d_gene: NA; CDR3nt: TGTGCCACCAGTGATGGGATGGGAGGTCTTACTGAAAAACTGTTTTTT; CDR3aa: CATSDGMGGLTEKLFF
v_gene: TRBV11-1; abundance: NA; j_gene: TRBJ1-1; d_gene: NA; CDR3nt: TGTGCCAGCAGCTTAGGGGCGCAACCGAACACTGAAGCTTTCTTT; CDR3aa: CASSLGAQPNTEAFF
v_gene: TRBV27; abundance: NA; j_gene: TRBJ1-5; d_gene: NA; CDR3nt: TGTGCCAGCAGTTTTGGGAGCGAGAATCAGCCCCAGCATTTT; CDR3aa: CASSFGSENQPQHF
v_gene: TRBV28; abundance: once; j_gene: TRBJ1-6; d_gene: NA; CDR3nt: TGTGCCACCGGACGAGGGAATTCACCCCTCCACTTT; CDR3aa: CATGRGNSPLHF
v_gene: TRBV19; abundance: NA; j_gene: TRBJ1-2; d_gene: NA; CDR3nt: TGTGCCAGTAGTCCGCAGGGAAATGGCTACACCTTC; CDR3aa: CASSPQGNGYTF
v_gene: TRBV10-1; abundance: once; j_gene: TRBJ2-1; d_gene: TRBD2; CDR3nt: TGCGCCAGCAGTGAGTCATCTCTTGCGGGAGTTGTTGAGCAGTTCTTC; CDR3aa: CASSESSLAGVVEQFF
v_gene: TRBV5-5; abundance: once; j_gene: TRBJ1-6; d_gene: NA; CDR3nt: TGTGCCAGCAGCTTGTACGTAGGTGGCAGGGATGATTCACCCCTCCACTTT; CDR3aa: CASSLYVGGRDDSPLHF
v_gene: TRBV11-2; abundance: NA; j_gene: TRBJ2-1; d_gene: NA; CDR3nt: TGTGCCAGCAGCGCCGGGACTGCCATCAACTACAATGAGCAGTTCTTC; CDR3aa: CASSAGTAINYNEQFF
v_gene: TRBV10-3; abundance: NA; j_gene: TRBJ2-2; d_gene: TRBD1; CDR3nt: TGTGCCATCAGTCCCAGACAGGGTTCGAACACCGGGGAGCTGTTTTTT; CDR3aa: CAISPRQGSNTGELFF
v_gene: TRBV18; abundance: NA; j_gene: TRBJ1-2; d_gene: NA; CDR3nt: TGTGCCAGCTCACCACCCAGCCAGGGGAACTATGGCTACACCTTC; CDR3aa: CASSPPSQGNYGYTF